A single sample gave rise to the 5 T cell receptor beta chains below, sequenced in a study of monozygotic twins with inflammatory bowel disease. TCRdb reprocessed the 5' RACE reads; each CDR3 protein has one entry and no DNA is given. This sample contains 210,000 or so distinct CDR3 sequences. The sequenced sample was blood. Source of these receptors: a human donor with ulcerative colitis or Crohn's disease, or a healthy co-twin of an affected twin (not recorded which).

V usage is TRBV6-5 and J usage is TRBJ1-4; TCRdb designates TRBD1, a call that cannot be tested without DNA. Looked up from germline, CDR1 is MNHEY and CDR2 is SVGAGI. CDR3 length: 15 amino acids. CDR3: CASSTRQGANEKLFF.

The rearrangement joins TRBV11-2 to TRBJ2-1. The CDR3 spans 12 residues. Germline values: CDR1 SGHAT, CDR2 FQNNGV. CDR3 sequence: CASSSSRNEQFF.

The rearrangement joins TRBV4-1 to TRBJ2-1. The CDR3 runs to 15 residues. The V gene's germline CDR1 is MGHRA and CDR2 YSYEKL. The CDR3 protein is CASSQEGGSYNEQFF.

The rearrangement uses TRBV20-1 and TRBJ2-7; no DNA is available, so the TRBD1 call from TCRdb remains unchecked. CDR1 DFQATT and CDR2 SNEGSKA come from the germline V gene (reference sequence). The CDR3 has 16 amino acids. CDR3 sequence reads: CSAMKPPTGGKYEQYF.

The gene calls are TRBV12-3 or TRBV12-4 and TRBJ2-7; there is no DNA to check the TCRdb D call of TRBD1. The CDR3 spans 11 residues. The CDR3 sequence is CASRLGVEQYF.